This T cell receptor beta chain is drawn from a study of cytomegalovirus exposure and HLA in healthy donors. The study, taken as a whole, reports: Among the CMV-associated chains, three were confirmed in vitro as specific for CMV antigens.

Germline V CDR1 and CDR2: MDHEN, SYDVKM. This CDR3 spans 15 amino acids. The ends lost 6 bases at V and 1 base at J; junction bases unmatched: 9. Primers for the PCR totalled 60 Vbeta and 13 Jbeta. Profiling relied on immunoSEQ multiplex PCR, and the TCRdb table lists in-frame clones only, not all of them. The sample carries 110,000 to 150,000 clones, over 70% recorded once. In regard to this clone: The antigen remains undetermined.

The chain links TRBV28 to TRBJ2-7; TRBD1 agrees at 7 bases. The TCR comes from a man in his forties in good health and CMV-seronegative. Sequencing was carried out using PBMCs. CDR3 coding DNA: TGTGCCAGCAGCCTTGACAGGGTTGTTTCCTACGAGCAGTACTTC. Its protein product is CASSLDRVVSYEQYF.